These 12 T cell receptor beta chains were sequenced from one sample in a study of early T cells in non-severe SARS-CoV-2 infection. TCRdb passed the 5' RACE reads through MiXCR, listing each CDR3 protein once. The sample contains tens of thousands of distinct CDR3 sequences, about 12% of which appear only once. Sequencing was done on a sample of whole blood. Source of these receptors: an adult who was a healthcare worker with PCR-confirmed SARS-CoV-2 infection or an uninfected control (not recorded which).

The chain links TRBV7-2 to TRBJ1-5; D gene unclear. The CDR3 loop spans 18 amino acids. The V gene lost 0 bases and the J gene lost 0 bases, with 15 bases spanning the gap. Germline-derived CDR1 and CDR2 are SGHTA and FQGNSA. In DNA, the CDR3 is TGTGCCAGCAGCTTAGCCGCTACACGGATTAATAGCAATCAGCCCCAGCATTTT. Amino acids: CASSLAATRINSNQPQHF.

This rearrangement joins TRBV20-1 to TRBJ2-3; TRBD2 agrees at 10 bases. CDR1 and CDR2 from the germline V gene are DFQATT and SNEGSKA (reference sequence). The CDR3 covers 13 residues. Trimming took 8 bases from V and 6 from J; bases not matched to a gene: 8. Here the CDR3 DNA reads TGCAGTTCAGGAGCGGGAGGGCTGGATACGCAGTATTTT. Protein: CSSGAGGLDTQYF.

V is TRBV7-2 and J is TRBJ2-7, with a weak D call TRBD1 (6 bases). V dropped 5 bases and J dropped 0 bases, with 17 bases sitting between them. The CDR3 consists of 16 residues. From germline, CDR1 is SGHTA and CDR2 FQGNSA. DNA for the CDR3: TGTGCCAGCAGCCGTGAGGGGACAAGGAGCTCCTACGAGCAGTACTTC. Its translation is CASSREGTRSSYEQYF.

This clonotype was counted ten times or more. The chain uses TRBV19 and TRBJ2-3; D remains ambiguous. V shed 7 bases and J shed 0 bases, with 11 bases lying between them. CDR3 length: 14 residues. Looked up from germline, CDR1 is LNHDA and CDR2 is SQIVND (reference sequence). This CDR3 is CASTPGASTDTQYF. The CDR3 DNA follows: TGTGCCAGTACCCCCGGAGCAAGCACAGATACGCAGTATTTT.

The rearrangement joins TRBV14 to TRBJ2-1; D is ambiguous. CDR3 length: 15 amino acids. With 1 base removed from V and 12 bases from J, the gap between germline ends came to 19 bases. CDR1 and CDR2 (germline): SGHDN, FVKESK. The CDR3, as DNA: TGTGCCAGCAGCCAAGCAACCTTACTTAGCCCGGCGCAGTTCTTC. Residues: CASSQATLLSPAQFF.

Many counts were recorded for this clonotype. DNA for the CDR3: TGTGCCAGCAGCCTCAGTAGCGGCCAATACAATGAGCAGTTCTTC. As protein: CASSLSSGQYNEQFF. This chain uses TRBV5-6 with TRBJ2-1, with a tentative D call TRBD2 (6 bases). The CDR3 runs to 15 residues. The germline V gene encodes CDR1 SGHDT and CDR2 YYEEEE. Deletions cut 4 bases from V and 4 bases from J, with 15 bases between.

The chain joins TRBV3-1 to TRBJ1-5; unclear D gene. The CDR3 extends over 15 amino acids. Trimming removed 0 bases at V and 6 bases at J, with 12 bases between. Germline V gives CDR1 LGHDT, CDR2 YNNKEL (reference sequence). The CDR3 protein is CASSQDREFSQPQHF. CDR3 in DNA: TGTGCCAGCAGCCAAGATCGCGAGTTCAGTCAGCCCCAGCATTTT.

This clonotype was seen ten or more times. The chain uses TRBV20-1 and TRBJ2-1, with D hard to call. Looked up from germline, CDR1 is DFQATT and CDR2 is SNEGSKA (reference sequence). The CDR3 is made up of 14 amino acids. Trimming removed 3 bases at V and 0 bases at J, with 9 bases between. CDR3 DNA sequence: TGCAGTGCTAGTACGGATAGCTCCTACAATGAGCAGTTCTTC. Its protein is CSASTDSSYNEQFF.

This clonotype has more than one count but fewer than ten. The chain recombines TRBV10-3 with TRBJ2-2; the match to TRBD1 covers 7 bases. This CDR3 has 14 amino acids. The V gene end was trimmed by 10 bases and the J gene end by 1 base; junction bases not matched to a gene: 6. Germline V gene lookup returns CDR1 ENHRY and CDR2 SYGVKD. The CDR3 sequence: CATNRGMNTGELFF. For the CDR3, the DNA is TGTGCCACGAACAGGGGCATGAACACCGGGGAGCTGTTTTTT.

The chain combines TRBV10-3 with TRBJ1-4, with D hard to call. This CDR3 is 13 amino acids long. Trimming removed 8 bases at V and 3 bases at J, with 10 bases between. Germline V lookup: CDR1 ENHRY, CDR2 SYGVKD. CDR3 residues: CAIGRVPNEKLFF. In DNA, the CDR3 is TGTGCCATCGGCCGGGTACCTAATGAAAAACTGTTTTTT.

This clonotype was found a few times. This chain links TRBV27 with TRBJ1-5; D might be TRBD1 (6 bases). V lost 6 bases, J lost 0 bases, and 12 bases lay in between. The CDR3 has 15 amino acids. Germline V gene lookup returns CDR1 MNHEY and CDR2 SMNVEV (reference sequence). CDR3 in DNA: TGTGCCAGCAGGTACCAGGGGACTAGCAATCAGCCCCAGCATTTT. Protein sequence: CASRYQGTSNQPQHF.

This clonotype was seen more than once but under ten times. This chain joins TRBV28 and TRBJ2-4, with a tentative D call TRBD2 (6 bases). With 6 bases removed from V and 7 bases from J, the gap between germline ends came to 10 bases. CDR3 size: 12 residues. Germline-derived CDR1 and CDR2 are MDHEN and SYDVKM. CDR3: CASREGRNIQYF. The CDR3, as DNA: TGTGCCAGCAGAGAGGGGAGGAACATTCAGTACTTC.